This T cell receptor beta chain came from a study of blood T cell repertoires in COVID-19. Background on the study: T cells, B-cell-depleted T cells, or PBMCs supplied cDNA or gDNA.

Trimming took off 4 bases at V and 1 base at J, with 16 bases between the two ends. Germline CDR1 and CDR2: SGDLS and YYNGEE. The CDR3 runs 16 residues. Authors' processing steps: Amplification of reference gene primers was used by the study to estimate nucleated cell counts. Using immunoSEQ multiplex PCR, the repertoire was profiled, and TCRdb retains in-frame clones only, with some absent. The D gene and trimming were derived from the DNA, and the V and J assignments and clone size from that table. The sample shows over 150,000 clones, 82% of them seen only once. The source material was PBMCs or T cells enriched from blood (not recorded which). The chain joins TRBV9 to TRBJ2-3; D is perhaps TRBD1 (6 bases). The sequence was collected from a man aged 35-49 years who had recovered from COVID-19. The CDR3 DNA sequence: TGTGCCAGCAGCCCTTTCGACAGGTTTGGCACAGATACGCAGTATTTT. Translated, it gives CASSPFDRFGTDTQYF.